Included here is one T cell receptor (beta chain) sequence, with context. Its antigen remains unknown. This specimen comes from a study of PD-L1 blockade in urothelial cancer. TCRdb's table, derived via immunoSEQ multiplex PCR, lists solely in-frame clones and lacks some. The data show about 130,000 clones, with about 88% seen just once and roughly 2.9% held by the top ten. Overall study findings and caveats: Better survival was predicted when blood TCR clonality before treatment fell below the median.

Time point specified: pretreatment peripheral blood. The germline V gene encodes CDR1 SEHNR and CDR2 FQNEAQ (reference sequence). The length of the CDR3 is 14 residues. With V trimmed by 4 bases and J by 5 bases, 2 bases remained unmatched. The TCR sequence derives from a middle-aged man with urothelial cancer. Sequences were derived from PBMCs, sampled around atezolizumab (anti-PD-L1) treatment. The chain combines TRBV7-9 with TRBJ2-4; 10 bases fit TRBD1. CDR3 nucleotide sequence: TGTGCCAGCAGCTCGACAGGGGGCCAAAACATTCAGTACTTC. As protein: CASSSTGGQNIQYF.